Listed below are T cell receptor beta chains from one sample, sequenced in a study of response to subunit inactivated influenza vaccine. TCRdb passed the RT-PCR reads through MiXCR, listing each CDR3 protein once. The sample lists roughly 290,000 distinct CDR3 sequences, just over 20% occurring once. The sequences come from PBMCs from blood, collected less than 22 months after vaccination. These receptor sequences come from a man in his fifties or sixties who received an inactivated influenza vaccine. CDR3s leave out the opening cysteine and the closing phenylalanine or tryptophan. A clone size is listed for some rows: how often the clone was seen (once, few, many), or a class if it is expanded.

>12|TRBJ2-1|TRBV28|NA
ATCLGTTYNEQF
>11|TRBJ1-2|TRBV5-5|many
ASSLVGQDGYT
>12|TRBJ2-7|TRBV4-3|NA
ASSQRTSYYEQY
>14|TRBJ2-5|TRBV3-1|NA
ASSQDGLAGTGTQY
>13|TRBJ2-7|TRBV2|NA
ASTGGWRSSYEQY
>16|TRBJ1-4|TRBV7-3|NA
TSSPINPYGTVNEKLF
>12|TRBJ2-5|TRBV20-1|NA
SALAGGGQETQY
>14|TRBJ1-2|TRBV4-3|NA
ASSQDVGSGGYGYT
>16|TRBJ1-2|TRBV12-3/TRBV12-4|many
ASSSYPLRPSFNYGYT
>15|TRBJ2-2|TRBV4-2|NA
ASSRIRDRVTAGELF
>12|TRBJ2-1|TRBV12-3/TRBV12-4|few
ASSNHRVWNEQF
>13|TRBJ1-1|TRBV6-5|many
ASSSPGVGVTEAF
>13|TRBJ1-3|TRBV27|few
ASSLSRAGGNTIY
>14|TRBJ2-7|TRBV20-1|NA
SARKLAGAYMGEQY
>11|TRBJ2-5|TRBV20-1|few
SASRDGQETQY
>13|TRBJ1-4|TRBV4-3|NA
ASSHPGTGGEKLF
>12|TRBJ2-2|TRBV2|few
ATKLAGRTGELF
>10|TRBJ1-1|TRBV5-1|many
ASSRDRGEAF
>12|TRBJ1-2|TRBV19|NA
ASRRQLQNYGYT
>13|TRBJ1-1|TRBV30|NA
AWSGPGFGGTEAF
>17|TRBJ2-4|TRBV5-1|NA
ASSLEQSGTSGSKNIQY
>11|TRBJ2-3|TRBV12-3/TRBV12-4|few
ASRGASGDTQY
>12|TRBJ1-5|TRBV19|NA
ASSIATGVQPQH
>13|TRBJ2-2|TRBV5-1|NA
ASSLGHSNTGELF
>15|TRBJ2-1|TRBV12-3/TRBV12-4|once
ASRGARTSGVRDEQF
>13|TRBJ1-5|TRBV19|many
ASSLQQNSNQPQH
>11|TRBJ2-1|TRBV4-3|NA
ASSTGTNSEQF